One and the same sample provided the 14 T cell receptor beta chains below, sequenced in a study of shared clonotypes between healthy human individuals (dated by TCRdb to about 2020). For the CD8 naive samples, CD45RO-negative cells were positively selected for CCR7, yielding a CD45RA+CCR7+ population from which TemRA cells were excluded. The method behind the library was the immunoSEQ multiplex PCR assay. Not all clones reach the TCRdb copy of this immuneACCESS table, which keeps in-frame sequences only. Checked studies attribute under half of the gap to unresolved V genes and leave the rest unexplained. Across this sample there are about 820,000 clones, with approximately 92% seen only once. The ten largest make up about 25% of the sample. Input material: naive CD8+ T cells sorted from blood. The sample's cell subset or site label, in plain terms: CD45RA+CCR7+. Receptor source: a man between 25 and 39 years old in good health.

The chain recombines TRBV7-9 with TRBJ2-7; D is possibly TRBD1 (8 bases). CDR1 is SEHNR and CDR2 is FQNEAQ in the germline V gene (reference sequence). V lost 3 bases to trimming and J lost 3 bases, with 12 bases between them. There are 14 residues in the CDR3. CDR3 protein: CASSLTGEGYEQYF. In DNA form, the CDR3 reads TGTGCCAGCAGCTTGACAGGGGAGGGCTACGAGCAGTACTTC. Filled out from reference TRBV7-9 and TRBJ2-7, the complete variable domain reads DTGVSQNPRHKITKRGQNVTFRCDPISEHNRLYWYRQTLGQGPEFLTYFQNEAQLEKSRLLSDRFSAERPKGSFSTLEIQRTEQGDSAMYLCASSLTGEGYEQYFGPGTRLTVT.

The rearrangement links TRBV7-9 to TRBJ1-2; no clear D. Germline V gene lookup returns CDR1 SEHNR and CDR2 FQNEAQ (reference sequence). The V and J ends lost 0 bases and 4 bases respectively, with 9 bases between them. The CDR3 is 14 amino acids. In DNA form, the CDR3 reads TGTGCCAGCAGCTTAGCTGATTCGGGCTATGGCTACACCTTC. Encoded protein: CASSLADSGYGYTF.

The chain carries TRBV7-2 and TRBJ2-3; 8 bases fit TRBD1. Trimming at V came to 2 bases and at J to 3 bases, leaving 4 bases not matched to a gene. This CDR3 spans 15 amino acids. Germline CDR1 reads SGHTA; CDR2 reads FQGNSA. CDR3 bases: TGTGCCAGCAGCTTATCAGGGGGCAGGACAGATACGCAGTATTTT. Amino acid sequence: CASSLSGGRTDTQYF. The variable domain in full, completed from reference TRBV7-2 and TRBJ2-3, reads GAGVSQSPSNKVTEKGKDVELRCDPISGHTALYWYRQSLGQGLEFLIYFQGNSAPDKSGLPSDRFSAERTGGSVSTLTIQRTQQEDSAVYLCASSLSGGRTDTQYFGPGTRLTVL.

The chain links TRBV27 to TRBJ2-3, with D perhaps matching TRBD2 (5 bases). Trimming removed 6 bases at V and 0 bases at J, with 16 bases between. The CDR3 totals 16 residues. Looked up from germline, CDR1 is MNHEY and CDR2 is SMNVEV (reference sequence). This chain's CDR3 is CASSTRRAASTDTQYF. CDR3 sequence (DNA): TGTGCCAGCAGCACGCGGAGAGCGGCTAGCACAGATACGCAGTATTTT.

CDR3 amino acids: CASSQLGVFYEQYF. CDR3 sequence (DNA): TGTGCCAGTAGCCAGCTAGGGGTTTTCTACGAGCAGTACTTC. V gene TRBV19 combines with J gene TRBJ2-7, with D perhaps matching TRBD1 (5 bases). CDR3 size: 14 residues. Trimming took 6 bases from V and 3 from J, leaving 15 bases between them. Germline V gives CDR1 LNHDA, CDR2 SQIVND (reference sequence).

This clone is a singleton in its sample. The gene calls are TRBV13 and TRBJ2-1; D is uncertain. The CDR3 has 12 amino acids. V lost 2 bases and J 6 bases, leaving 5 bases between the germline ends. The V gene's germline CDR1 is PRHDT and CDR2 FYEKMQ (reference sequence). CDR3 protein: CASSLLPNEQFF. DNA for the CDR3: TGTGCCAGCAGCTTATTACCCAATGAGCAGTTCTTC.

This clone was recorded a few times. The chain carries TRBV4-1 and TRBJ2-1, with 7 bases aligning to TRBD2. V gave up 3 bases and J gave up 14 bases; unmatched junction bases: 7. The CDR3 has 12 residues. Germline loops: CDR1 MGHRA, CDR2 YSYEKL. The CDR3 protein is CASSQVGGSEFF. CDR3 sequence (DNA): TGCGCCAGCAGCCAGGTGGGCGGGAGTGAGTTCTTC.

The V gene is TRBV27, the J gene TRBJ2-5, with 9 bases matching TRBD1. V trimming: 2 bases; J trimming: 2 bases; junction bases outside the gene matches: 6. The germline CDR1 and CDR2 sequences are MNHEY and SMNVEV (reference sequence). This CDR3 has 16 amino acids. Here the CDR3 DNA reads TGTGCCAGCAGTTTAGGGCTAGGGACAGGGCAAGAGACCCAGTACTTC. It translates to CASSLGLGTGQETQYF.

This clone was found once. The rearrangement links TRBV27 to TRBJ1-1; D may be TRBD1 (5 bases). V dropped 6 bases and J dropped 1 base, with 6 bases sitting between them. Germline loops: CDR1 MNHEY, CDR2 SMNVEV (reference sequence). CDR3 size: 12 residues. The CDR3 loop is CASRGPNTEAFF. The CDR3 DNA sequence: TGTGCCAGCAGGGGGCCGAACACTGAAGCTTTCTTT.

This clone came up once. The rearrangement joins TRBV4-1 to TRBJ1-5; D gene uncertain. V dropped 0 bases and J dropped 0 bases, with 6 bases sitting between them. Germline V gene data show CDR1 as MGHRA and CDR2 as YSYEKL. This CDR3 spans 15 amino acids. In DNA, the CDR3 is TGCGCCAGCAGCCAAGACCCCCATAGCAATCAGCCCCAGCATTTT. This codes for CASSQDPHSNQPQHF.

The chain uses TRBV27 and TRBJ2-1; 14 bases are a match to TRBD2. Trimming took 7 bases from V and 10 from J; bases not matched to a gene: 9. The CDR3 is 15 amino acids. From germline, CDR1 is MNHEY and CDR2 SMNVEV (reference sequence). Written as DNA, the CDR3 is TGTGCCAGCACCAGAGGGACTAGCGGGAGAGGGGAGCAGTTCTTC. Residues: CASTRGTSGRGEQFF.

This clone was seen only once. V usage is TRBV11-2 and J usage is TRBJ2-7, with TRBD1 identical over 8 bases. The CDR3 extends over 14 amino acids. The germline gives CDR1 SGHAT, CDR2 FQNNGV. With V trimmed by 5 bases and J by 4 bases, 7 bases remained unmatched. The CDR3 spells CASSPRTGMYEQYF. DNA for the CDR3: TGTGCCAGCAGCCCCCGGACAGGGATGTACGAGCAGTACTTC.

V usage is TRBV6-5 and J usage is TRBJ2-5, with D perhaps matching TRBD1 or TRBD2 (5 bases each). CDR3 length equals 13 residues. CDR1 is MNHEY, CDR2 SVGAGI, per germline. The germline V and J ends were trimmed by 1 base and 4 bases, with 7 bases remaining between them. DNA of the CDR3: TGTGCCAGCAGTTACTTTGGGGGAGAGACCCAGTACTTC. Its translation is CASSYFGGETQYF.

V gene TRBV19 combines with J gene TRBJ2-7; D gene ambiguous. The CDR3 length is 15 residues. Germline V gene sequence: CDR1 LNHDA, CDR2 SQIVND (reference sequence). The germline V and J ends were trimmed by 3 bases and 2 bases, with 14 bases remaining between them. The CDR3 spells CASSIGAASTYEQYF. CDR3 DNA: TGTGCCAGTAGTATCGGCGCGGCCTCTACCTACGAGCAGTACTTC.